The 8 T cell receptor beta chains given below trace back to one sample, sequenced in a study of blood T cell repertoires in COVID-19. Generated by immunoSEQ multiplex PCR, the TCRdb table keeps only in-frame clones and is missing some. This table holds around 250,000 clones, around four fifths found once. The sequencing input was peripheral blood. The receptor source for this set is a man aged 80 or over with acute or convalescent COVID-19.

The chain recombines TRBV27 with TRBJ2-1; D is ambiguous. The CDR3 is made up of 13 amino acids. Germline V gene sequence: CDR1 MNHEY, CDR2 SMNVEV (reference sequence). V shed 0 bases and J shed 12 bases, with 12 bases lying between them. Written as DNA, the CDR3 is TGTGCCAGCAGTTTATCCCCCGAATTTAGGCAGTTCTTC. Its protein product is CASSLSPEFRQFF.

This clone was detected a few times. CDR3 in DNA: TGCGCCAGCAGCCCTAACGCCGGGCGGGGGACTGAAGCTTTCTTT. Its translation: CASSPNAGRGTEAFF. V is TRBV5-1 and J is TRBJ1-1; perhaps TRBD1 as D (5 bases). The CDR3 is 15 amino acids. The germline CDR1 and CDR2 sequences are SGHRS and YFSETQ. Trimming took 4 bases from V and 5 from J, leaving 18 bases between them.

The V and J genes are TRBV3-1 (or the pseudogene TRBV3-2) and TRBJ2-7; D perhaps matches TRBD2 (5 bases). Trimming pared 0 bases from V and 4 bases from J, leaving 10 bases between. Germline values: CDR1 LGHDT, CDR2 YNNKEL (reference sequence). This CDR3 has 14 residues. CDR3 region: CASSQDPSGYEQYF. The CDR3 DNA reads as TGTGCCAGCAGCCAAGACCCCTCGGGGTACGAGCAGTACTTC.

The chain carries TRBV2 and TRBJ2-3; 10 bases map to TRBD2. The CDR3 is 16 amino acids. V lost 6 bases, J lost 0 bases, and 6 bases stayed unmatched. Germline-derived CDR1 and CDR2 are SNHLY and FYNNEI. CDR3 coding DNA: TGTGCCAGCAGGGGAGGAGCGGGGGGGAGCACAGATACGCAGTATTTT. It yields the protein CASRGGAGGSTDTQYF.

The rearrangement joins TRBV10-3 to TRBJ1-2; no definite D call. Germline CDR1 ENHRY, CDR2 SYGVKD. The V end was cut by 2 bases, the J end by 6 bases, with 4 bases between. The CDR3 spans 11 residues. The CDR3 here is CAISETNGYTF. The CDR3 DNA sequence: TGTGCCATCAGTGAGACTAATGGCTACACCTTC.

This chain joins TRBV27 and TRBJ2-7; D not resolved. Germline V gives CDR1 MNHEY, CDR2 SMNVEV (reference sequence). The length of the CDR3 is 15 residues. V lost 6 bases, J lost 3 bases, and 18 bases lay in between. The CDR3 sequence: CASSINPVPDYEQYF. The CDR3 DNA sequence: TGTGCCAGCAGCATAAATCCGGTTCCCGACTACGAGCAGTACTTC.

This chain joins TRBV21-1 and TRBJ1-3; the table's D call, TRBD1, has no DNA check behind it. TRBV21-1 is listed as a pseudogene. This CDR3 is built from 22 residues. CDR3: CASSAHTTGTGGIPNSGNTIYF. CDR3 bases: TGTGCCAGCAGCGCCCACACAACCGGGACAGGGGGCATACCAAACTCTGGAAACACCATATATTTT.

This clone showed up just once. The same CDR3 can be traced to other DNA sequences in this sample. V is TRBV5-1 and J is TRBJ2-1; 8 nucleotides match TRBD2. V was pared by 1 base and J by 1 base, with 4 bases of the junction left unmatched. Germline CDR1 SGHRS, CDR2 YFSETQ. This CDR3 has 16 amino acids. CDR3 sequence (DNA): TGCGCCAGCAGCTTGACAAGCGGGAGTTCCTACAATGAGCAGTTCTTC. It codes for CASSLTSGSSYNEQFF.